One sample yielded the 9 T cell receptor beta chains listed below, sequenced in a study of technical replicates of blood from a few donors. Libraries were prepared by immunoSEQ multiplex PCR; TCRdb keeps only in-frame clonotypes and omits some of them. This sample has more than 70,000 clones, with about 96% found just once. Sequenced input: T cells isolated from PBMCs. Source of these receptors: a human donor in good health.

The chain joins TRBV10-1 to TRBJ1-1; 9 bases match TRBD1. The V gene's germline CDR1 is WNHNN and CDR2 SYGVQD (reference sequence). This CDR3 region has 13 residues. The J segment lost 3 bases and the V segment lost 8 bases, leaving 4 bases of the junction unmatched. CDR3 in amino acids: CASGQGKDTEAFF. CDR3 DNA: TGCGCCAGCGGACAGGGGAAGGACACTGAAGCTTTCTTT.

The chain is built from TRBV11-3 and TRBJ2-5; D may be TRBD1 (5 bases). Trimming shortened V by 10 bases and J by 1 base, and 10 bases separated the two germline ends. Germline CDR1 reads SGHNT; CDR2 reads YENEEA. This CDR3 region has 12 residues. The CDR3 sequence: CATEGVQETQYF. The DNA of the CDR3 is TGTGCCACAGAAGGGGTCCAAGAGACCCAGTACTTC.

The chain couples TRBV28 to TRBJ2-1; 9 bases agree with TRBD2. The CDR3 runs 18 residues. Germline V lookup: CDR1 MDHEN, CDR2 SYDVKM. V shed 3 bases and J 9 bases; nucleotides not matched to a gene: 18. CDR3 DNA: TGTGCCAGCAGTTTGTTCTTTCCGGGCGGGAGGGCCGAAGGTGAGCAGTTCTTC. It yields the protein CASSLFFPGGRAEGEQFF.

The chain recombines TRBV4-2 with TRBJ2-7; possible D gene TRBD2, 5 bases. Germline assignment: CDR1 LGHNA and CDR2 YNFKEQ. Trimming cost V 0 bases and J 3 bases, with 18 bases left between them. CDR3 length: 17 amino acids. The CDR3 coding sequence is TGTGCCAGCAGCCAAGATGAAAGTGGAGGCGGCTACTACGAGCAGTACTTC. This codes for CASSQDESGGGYYEQYF.

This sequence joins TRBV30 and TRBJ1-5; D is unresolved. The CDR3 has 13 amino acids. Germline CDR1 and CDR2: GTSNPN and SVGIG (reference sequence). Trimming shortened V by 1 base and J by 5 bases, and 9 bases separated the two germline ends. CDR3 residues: CAWSGRLDQPQHF. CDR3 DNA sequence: TGTGCCTGGAGTGGCAGGTTGGATCAGCCCCAGCATTTT.

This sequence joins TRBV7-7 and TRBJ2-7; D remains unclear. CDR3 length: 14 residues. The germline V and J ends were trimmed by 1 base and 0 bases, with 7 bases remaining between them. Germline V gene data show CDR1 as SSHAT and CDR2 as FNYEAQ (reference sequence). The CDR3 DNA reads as TGTGCCAGCAGCTTAGAACCTAGCTCCTACGAGCAGTACTTC. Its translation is CASSLEPSSYEQYF. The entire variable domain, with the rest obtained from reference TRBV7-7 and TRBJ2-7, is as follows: GAGVSQSPRYKVTKRGQDVTLRCDPISSHATLYWYQQALGQGPEFLTYFNYEAQPDKSGLPSDRFSAERPEGSISTLTIQRTEQRDSAMYRCASSLEPSSYEQYFGPGTRLTVT.

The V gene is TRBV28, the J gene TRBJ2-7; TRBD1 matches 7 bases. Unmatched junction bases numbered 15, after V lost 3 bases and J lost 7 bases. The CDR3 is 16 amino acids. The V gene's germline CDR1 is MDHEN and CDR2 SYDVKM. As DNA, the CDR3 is TGTGCCAGCAGTTTCCATTGGACAGGACCCGAGCAGGAGCAGTACTTC. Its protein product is CASSFHWTGPEQEQYF. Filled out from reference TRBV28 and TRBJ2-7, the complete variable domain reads DVKVTQSSRYLVKRTGEKVFLECVQDMDHENMFWYRQDPGLGLRLIYFSYDVKMKEKGDIPEGYSVSREKKERFSLILESASTNQTSMYLCASSFHWTGPEQEQYFGPGTRLTVT.

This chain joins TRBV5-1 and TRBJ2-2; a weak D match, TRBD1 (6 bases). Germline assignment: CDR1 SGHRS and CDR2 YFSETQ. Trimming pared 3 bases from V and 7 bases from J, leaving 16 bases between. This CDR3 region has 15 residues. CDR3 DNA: TGCGCCAGCAGCTCCCAAGGAACACAGGGCGGGGAGCTGTTTTTT. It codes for CASSSQGTQGGELFF.

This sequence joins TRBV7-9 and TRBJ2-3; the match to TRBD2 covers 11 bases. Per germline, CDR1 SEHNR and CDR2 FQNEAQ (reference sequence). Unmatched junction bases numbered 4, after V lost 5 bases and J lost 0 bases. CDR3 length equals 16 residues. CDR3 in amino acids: CASSPRLAGSTDTQYF. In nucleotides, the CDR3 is TGTGCCAGCAGCCCAAGACTAGCGGGGAGCACAGATACGCAGTATTTT.